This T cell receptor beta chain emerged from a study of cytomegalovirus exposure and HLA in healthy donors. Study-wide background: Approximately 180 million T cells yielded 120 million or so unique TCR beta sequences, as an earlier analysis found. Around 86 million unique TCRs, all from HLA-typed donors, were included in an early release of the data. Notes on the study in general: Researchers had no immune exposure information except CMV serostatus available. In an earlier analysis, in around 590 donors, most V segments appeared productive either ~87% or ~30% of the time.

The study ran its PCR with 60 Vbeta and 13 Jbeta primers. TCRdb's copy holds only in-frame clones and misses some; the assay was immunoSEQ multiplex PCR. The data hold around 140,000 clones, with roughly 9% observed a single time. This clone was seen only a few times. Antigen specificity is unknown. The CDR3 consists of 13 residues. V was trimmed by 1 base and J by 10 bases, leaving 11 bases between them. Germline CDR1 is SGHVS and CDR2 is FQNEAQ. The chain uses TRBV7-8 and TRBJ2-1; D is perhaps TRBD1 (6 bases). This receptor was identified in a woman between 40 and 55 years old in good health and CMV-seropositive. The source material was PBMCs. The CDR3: CASSLEVGTEQFF. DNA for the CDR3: TGTGCCAGCAGCTTAGAAGTCGGGACAGAGCAGTTCTTC. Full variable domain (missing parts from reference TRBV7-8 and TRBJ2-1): GAGVSQSPRYKVAKRGQDVALRCDPISGHVSLFWYQQALGQGPEFLTYFQNEAQLDKSGLPSDRFFAERPEGSVSTLKIQRTQQEDSAVYLCASSLEVGTEQFFGPGTRLTVL.